Each of the 28 T cell receptor beta chains below was sequenced from the same sample in a study of T cells expressing NK-cell markers. Reprocessing the 5' RACE reads, TCRdb reports a single entry for every CDR3 protein and omits DNA. This table lists 300,000 to 450,000 distinct CDR3 sequences. The sample comprised blood T cells: a sorted CD56 or NKG2C T cell subset, CD4+ or CD8+ T cells, or bulk PBMC T cells (not recorded which). The receptors come from a man aged 18 to 69 in good health.

This chain connects TRBV3-1 to TRBJ1-2; TCRdb selects TRBD1, and the lack of DNA leaves this call unchecked. The CDR3 covers 16 residues. Per the germline V gene, CDR1 is LGHDT and CDR2 is YNNKEL (reference sequence). The CDR3 here is CASSQWDRGRLDGYTF.

CDR3 loop: CASSMTGQARYEQYF. This chain links TRBV19 with TRBJ2-7; lacking DNA, the TRBD2 call made by TCRdb goes unchecked. CDR1 and CDR2 (germline): LNHDA, SQIVND (reference sequence). CDR3 length equals 15 residues.

CDR3 sequence: CASSLTREGGSYGYTF. The V gene is TRBV7-2, the J gene TRBJ1-2; the TCRdb D gene call, TRBD1, has no DNA to confirm it. The CDR3 is made up of 16 amino acids. Germline lookup yields CDR1 SGHTA and CDR2 FQGNSA.

This chain joins TRBV5-6 and TRBJ1-2; TCRdb's D gene call, TRBD1, goes unchecked for lack of DNA. CDR3 size: 14 residues. The V gene's germline CDR1 is SGHDT and CDR2 YYEEEE. CDR3 residues: CASSKKGGASGYTF.

The genes are TRBV10-3 and TRBJ2-7. The CDR3 contains 15 residues. In germline, CDR1 is ENHRY, CDR2 SYGVKD. CDR3: CAISVFGVITYEQYF.

V gene TRBV29-1 combines with J gene TRBJ2-7. CDR1 and CDR2 from the germline V gene are SQVTM and ANQGSEA. The CDR3 spans 11 residues. CDR3 amino acids: CSVRTTNEQYF.

The rearrangement joins TRBV5-1 to TRBJ1-4. The CDR3 is 15 amino acids. CDR1 is SGHRS, CDR2 YFSETQ, per germline. CDR3 residues: CASSLVGLSSEKLFF. Supplemented by reference TRBV5-1 and TRBJ1-4, the full variable domain reads KAGVTQTPRYLIKTRGQQVTLSCSPISGHRSVSWYQQTPGQGLQFLFEYFSETQRNKGNFPGRFSGRQFSNSRSEMNVSTLELGDSALYLCASSLVGLSSEKLFFGSGTQLSVL.

The chain recombines TRBV11-2 with TRBJ2-2. Germline values: CDR1 SGHAT, CDR2 FQNNGV. The length of the CDR3 is 15 residues. Here the CDR3 reads CASSPTANTGELFFF.

The gene calls are TRBV2 and TRBJ2-1; checking the TCRdb D call of TRBD1 is not possible without DNA. This CDR3 comprises 12 residues. Germline V gene data show CDR1 as SNHLY and CDR2 as FYNNEI. This CDR3 reads CASRVSSLRQFF.

V usage is TRBV20-1 and J usage is TRBJ1-1. The germline V gene has CDR1 DFQATT and CDR2 SNEGSKA (reference sequence). This CDR3 is 14 amino acids long. The CDR3 sequence: CSASDHPRRTEAFF.

V gene TRBV15 combines with J gene TRBJ2-1; TCRdb gives TRBD1 as the D gene, but with no DNA this cannot be confirmed. The CDR3 contains 15 residues. Germline V lookup: CDR1 LNHNV, CDR2 YYDKDF (reference sequence). CDR3 in amino acids: CATSSETGPTMGQFF.

The chain employs TRBV4-1 and TRBJ2-7; as DNA is missing, the TRBD1 call by TCRdb cannot be tested. This CDR3 is built from 17 residues. In germline, CDR1 is MGHRA, CDR2 YSYEKL. The CDR3 protein is CASSQDSGGSPTYEQYF.

J is TRBJ2-1 and V is TRBV21-1; TCRdb's D gene call, TRBD2, goes unchecked for lack of DNA. TRBV21-1 is a documented pseudogene. The CDR3 covers 16 residues. CDR3 sequence: CASSRTIAGGYNEQFF.

CDR3 protein: CASSLGSRAAYF. This chain joins TRBV12-3 or TRBV12-4 and TRBJ2-3; absent DNA, TCRdb's TRBD1 call cannot be checked. The CDR3 contains 12 residues.

This chain uses TRBV7-9 with TRBJ2-3. This CDR3 contains 15 residues. Germline V gives CDR1 SEHNR, CDR2 FQNEAQ (reference sequence). CDR3 protein: CASSRQTAGTDTQYF.

The rearrangement links TRBV5-1 to TRBJ1-1; checking the TCRdb D call of TRBD1 is not possible without DNA. Germline V gene sequence: CDR1 SGHRS, CDR2 YFSETQ. This CDR3 contains 13 residues. CDR3 amino acids: CASRSGGRGEAFF.

J is TRBJ2-7 and V is TRBV5-6; the D gene TCRdb calls, TRBD2, cannot be checked with no DNA. The CDR3 has 13 amino acids. The germline gives CDR1 SGHDT, CDR2 YYEEEE. The CDR3 spells CASSQGLVYEQYF.

The CDR3 protein is CASRPWMGREQFF. The V call is TRBV6-2 or TRBV6-3, the J call TRBJ2-1; TCRdb's D call of TRBD1 is untestable without DNA. In germline, CDR1 is MNHEY, CDR2 SVGEGT. The CDR3 has 13 residues.

The chain links TRBV7-6 to TRBJ2-1; as DNA is missing, the TRBD2 call by TCRdb cannot be tested. The CDR3 is 16 residues long. Germline assignment: CDR1 SGHVS and CDR2 FNYEAQ. This chain's CDR3 is CASSLALSGGYNEQFF.

This chain uses TRBV7-2 with TRBJ2-1; TCRdb proposes TRBD1, but this gene call is untestable without DNA. The CDR3 sequence is 13 residues long. Germline-derived CDR1 and CDR2 are SGHTA and FQGNSA. CDR3 protein: CASSRERGAEQFF.

This rearrangement joins TRBV3-1 to TRBJ2-6. The CDR3 contains 16 residues. Germline values: CDR1 LGHDT, CDR2 YNNKEL (reference sequence). The CDR3 reads CASSQPPGTGANVLTF.

The chain joins TRBV12-3 or TRBV12-4 to TRBJ1-4. The CDR3 is 13 amino acids. This CDR3 reads CASSLEGTGKLFF.

The rearrangement joins TRBV5-4 to TRBJ2-7; TCRdb's D gene call, TRBD1, goes unchecked for lack of DNA. The length of the CDR3 is 16 residues. CDR1 is SGHNT, CDR2 YYREEE, per germline (reference sequence). Here the CDR3 reads CASSPGWGEDYYEQYF.

The rearrangement links TRBV5-5 to TRBJ2-5; TCRdb outputs TRBD1, but without DNA this stays unchecked. Germline CDR1 is SGHKS and CDR2 is YYEKEE (reference sequence). This CDR3 is built from 15 residues. Here the CDR3 reads CASSLRGRKPETQYF.

The rearrangement links TRBV4-1 to TRBJ2-7; as DNA is missing, the TRBD1 call by TCRdb cannot be tested. Germline V lookup: CDR1 MGHRA, CDR2 YSYEKL. The CDR3 consists of 16 residues. CDR3 region: CASSTIGTVKSYEQYF.

This rearrangement joins TRBV20-1 to TRBJ2-7. Germline-derived CDR1 and CDR2 are DFQATT and SNEGSKA (reference sequence). The CDR3 runs to 12 residues. The CDR3 reads CSATLGVYEQYF.

This chain joins TRBV5-5 and TRBJ2-2; TCRdb picks TRBD1, but there is no DNA to check that call. This CDR3 has 16 residues. Germline V gene data show CDR1 as SGHKS and CDR2 as YYEKEE (reference sequence). CDR3 sequence reads: CASSFHTGSNTGELFF. Together with reference TRBV5-5 and TRBJ2-2, the CDR3 gives the full variable domain: DAGVTQSPTHLIKTRGQQVTLRCSPISGHKSVSWYQQVLGQGPQFIFQYYEKEERGRGNFPDRFSARQFPNYSSELNVNALLLGDSALYLCASSFHTGSNTGELFFGEGSRLTVL.

The chain couples TRBV5-5 to TRBJ2-5. CDR3 length: 15 residues. The germline gives CDR1 SGHKS, CDR2 YYEKEE (reference sequence). CDR3: CASSLSGILHETQYF.